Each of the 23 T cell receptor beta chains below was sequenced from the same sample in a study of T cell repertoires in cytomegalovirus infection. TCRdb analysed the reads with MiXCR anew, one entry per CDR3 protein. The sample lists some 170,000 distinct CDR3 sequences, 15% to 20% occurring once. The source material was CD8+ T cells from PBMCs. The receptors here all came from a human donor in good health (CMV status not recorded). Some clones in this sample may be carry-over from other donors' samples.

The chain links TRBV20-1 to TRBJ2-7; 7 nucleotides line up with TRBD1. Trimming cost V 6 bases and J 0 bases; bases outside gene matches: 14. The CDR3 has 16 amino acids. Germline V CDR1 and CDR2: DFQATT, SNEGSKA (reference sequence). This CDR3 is CSATGQPFSHSYEQYF. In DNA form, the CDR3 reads TGCAGTGCGACGGGACAGCCATTTTCTCACTCCTACGAGCAGTACTTC.

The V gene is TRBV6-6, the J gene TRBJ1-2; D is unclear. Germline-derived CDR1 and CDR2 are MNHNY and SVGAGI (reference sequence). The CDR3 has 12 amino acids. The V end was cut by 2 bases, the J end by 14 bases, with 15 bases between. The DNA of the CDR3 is TGTGCCAGCAGTTACCCCGGGTTCGAGGAAACCTTC. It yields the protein CASSYPGFEETF.

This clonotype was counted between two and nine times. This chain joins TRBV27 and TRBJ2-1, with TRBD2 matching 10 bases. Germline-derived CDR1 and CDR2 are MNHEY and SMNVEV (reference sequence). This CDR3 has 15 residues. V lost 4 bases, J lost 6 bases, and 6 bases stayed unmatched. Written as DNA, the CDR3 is TGTGCCAGCAGTTGGTCAAGCGGGGGGGCCAATGAGCAGTTCTTC. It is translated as CASSWSSGGANEQFF.

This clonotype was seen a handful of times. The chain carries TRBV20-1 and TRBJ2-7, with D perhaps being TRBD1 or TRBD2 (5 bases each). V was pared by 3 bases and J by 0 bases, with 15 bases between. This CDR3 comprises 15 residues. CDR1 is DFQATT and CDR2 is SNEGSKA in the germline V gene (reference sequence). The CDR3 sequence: CSARGGTDSSYEQYF. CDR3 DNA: TGCAGTGCTAGGGGTGGGACGGATAGCTCCTACGAGCAGTACTTC.

The CDR3, as DNA: TGTGCCAGCAGCCCGGCGGGCAATGAGCAGTTCTTC. Its protein is CASSPAGNEQFF. J is TRBJ2-1 and V is TRBV5-6, with D possibly being TRBD2 (5 bases). CDR1 SGHDT and CDR2 YYEEEE come from the germline V gene. The CDR3 runs to 12 residues. V lost 4 bases and J 6 bases, leaving 8 bases between the germline ends.

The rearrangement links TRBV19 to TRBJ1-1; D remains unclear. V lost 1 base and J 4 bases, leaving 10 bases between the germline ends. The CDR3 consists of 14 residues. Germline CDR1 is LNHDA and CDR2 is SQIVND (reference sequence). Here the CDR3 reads CASSIVDSITEAFF. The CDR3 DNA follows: TGTGCCAGTAGTATAGTGGACTCGATCACTGAAGCTTTCTTT. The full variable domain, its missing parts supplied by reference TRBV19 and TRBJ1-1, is DGGITQSPKYLFRKEGQNVTLSCEQNLNHDAMYWYRQDPGQGLRLIYYSQIVNDFQKGDIAEGYSVSREKKESFPLTVTSAQKNPTAFYLCASSIVDSITEAFFGQGTRLTVV.

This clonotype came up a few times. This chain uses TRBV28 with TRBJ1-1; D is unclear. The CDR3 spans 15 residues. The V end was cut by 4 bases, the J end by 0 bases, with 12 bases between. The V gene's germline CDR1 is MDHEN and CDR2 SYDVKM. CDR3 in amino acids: CASSWQREVNTEAFF. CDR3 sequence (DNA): TGTGCCAGCAGTTGGCAAAGGGAGGTGAACACTGAAGCTTTCTTT.

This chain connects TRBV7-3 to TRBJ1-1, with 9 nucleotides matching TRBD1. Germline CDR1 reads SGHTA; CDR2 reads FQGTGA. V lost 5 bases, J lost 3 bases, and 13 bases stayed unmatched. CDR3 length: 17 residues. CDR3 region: CASSDGTGKAHDTEAFF. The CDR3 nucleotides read TGTGCCAGCAGCGATGGGACAGGGAAAGCGCATGACACTGAAGCTTTCTTT.

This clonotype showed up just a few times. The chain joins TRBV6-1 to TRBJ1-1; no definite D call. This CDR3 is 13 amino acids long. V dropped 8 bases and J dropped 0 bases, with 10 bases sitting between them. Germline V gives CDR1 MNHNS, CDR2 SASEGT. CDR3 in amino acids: CASWTGMNTEAFF. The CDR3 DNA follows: TGTGCCAGCTGGACGGGAATGAACACTGAAGCTTTCTTT.

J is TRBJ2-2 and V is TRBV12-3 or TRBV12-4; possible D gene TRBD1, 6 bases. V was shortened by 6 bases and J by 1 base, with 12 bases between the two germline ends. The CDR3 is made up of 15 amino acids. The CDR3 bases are TGTGCCAGCAGCGGATTGGGACAGAACACCGGGGAGCTGTTTTTT. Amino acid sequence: CASSGLGQNTGELFF.

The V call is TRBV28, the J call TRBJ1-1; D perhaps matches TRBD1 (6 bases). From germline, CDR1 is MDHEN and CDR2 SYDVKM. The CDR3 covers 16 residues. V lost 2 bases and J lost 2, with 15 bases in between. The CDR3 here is CASSLRGAPGNTEAFF. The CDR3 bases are TGTGCCAGCAGTTTAAGGGGGGCGCCGGGAAACACTGAAGCTTTCTTT.

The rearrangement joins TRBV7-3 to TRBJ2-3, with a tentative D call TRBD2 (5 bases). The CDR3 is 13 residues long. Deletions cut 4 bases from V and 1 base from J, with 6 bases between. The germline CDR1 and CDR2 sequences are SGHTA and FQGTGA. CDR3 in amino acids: CASSSAGTDTQYF. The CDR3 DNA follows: TGTGCCAGCAGCTCAGCGGGCACAGATACGCAGTATTTT.

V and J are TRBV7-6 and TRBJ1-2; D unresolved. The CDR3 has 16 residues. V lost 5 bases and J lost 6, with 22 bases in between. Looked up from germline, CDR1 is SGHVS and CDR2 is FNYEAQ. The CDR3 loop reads CASSPPGPGSANGYTF. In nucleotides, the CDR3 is TGTGCCAGCAGCCCGCCCGGTCCGGGCTCCGCGAATGGCTACACCTTC.

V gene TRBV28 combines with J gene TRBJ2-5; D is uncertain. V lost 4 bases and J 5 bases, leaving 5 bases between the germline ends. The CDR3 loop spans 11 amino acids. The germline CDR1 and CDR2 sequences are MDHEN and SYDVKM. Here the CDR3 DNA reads TGTGCCAGCAGTTATAGGGAGACCCAGTACTTC. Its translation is CASSYRETQYF.

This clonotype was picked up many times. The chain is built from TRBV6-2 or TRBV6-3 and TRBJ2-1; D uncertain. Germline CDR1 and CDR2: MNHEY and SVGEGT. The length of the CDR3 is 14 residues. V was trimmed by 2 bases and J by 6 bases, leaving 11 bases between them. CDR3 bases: TGTGCCAGCAGTTACCCGGGTTGGAGCAATGAGCAGTTCTTC. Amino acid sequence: CASSYPGWSNEQFF.

The CDR3 is CASSGETGELFF. Written as DNA, the CDR3 is TGTGCCAGCTCGGGGGAGACCGGGGAGCTGTTTTTT. The rearrangement joins TRBV12-3 or TRBV12-4 to TRBJ2-2; D is possibly TRBD2 (6 bases). The V end was cut by 8 bases, the J end by 5 bases, with 9 bases between. The CDR3 totals 12 residues.

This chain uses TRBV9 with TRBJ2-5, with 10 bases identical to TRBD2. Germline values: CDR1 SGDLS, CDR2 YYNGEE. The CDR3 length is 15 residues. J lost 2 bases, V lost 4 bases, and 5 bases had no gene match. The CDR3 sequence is CASSTSGGAQETQYF. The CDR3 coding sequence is TGTGCCAGCAGCACCAGCGGGGGGGCTCAAGAGACCCAGTACTTC.

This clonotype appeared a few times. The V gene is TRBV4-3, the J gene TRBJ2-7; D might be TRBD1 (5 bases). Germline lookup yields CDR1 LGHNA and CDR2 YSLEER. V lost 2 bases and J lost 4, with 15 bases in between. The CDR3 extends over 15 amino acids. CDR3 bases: TGCGCCAGCAGCCAAAGGCAGGGCCGACTTTACGAGCAGTACTTC. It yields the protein CASSQRQGRLYEQYF.

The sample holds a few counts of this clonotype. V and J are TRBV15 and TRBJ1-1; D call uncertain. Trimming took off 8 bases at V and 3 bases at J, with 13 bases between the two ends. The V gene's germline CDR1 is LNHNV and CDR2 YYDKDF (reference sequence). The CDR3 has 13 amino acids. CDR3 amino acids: CATGPGIDTEAFF. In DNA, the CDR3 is TGTGCCACCGGCCCGGGTATTGACACTGAAGCTTTCTTT.

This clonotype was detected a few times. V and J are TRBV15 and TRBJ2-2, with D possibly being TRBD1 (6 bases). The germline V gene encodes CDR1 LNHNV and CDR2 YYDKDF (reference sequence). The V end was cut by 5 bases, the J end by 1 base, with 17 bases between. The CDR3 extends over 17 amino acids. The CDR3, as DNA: TGTGCCACCAGCGGAAACCCGGGACATCGGAACACCGGGGAGCTGTTTTTT. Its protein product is CATSGNPGHRNTGELFF. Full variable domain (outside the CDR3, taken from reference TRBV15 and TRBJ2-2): DAMVIQNPRYQVTQFGKPVTLSCSQTLNHNVMYWYQQKSSQAPKLLFHYYDKDFNNEADTPDNFQSRRPNTSFCFLDIRSPGLGDTAMYLCATSGNPGHRNTGELFFGEGSRLTVL.

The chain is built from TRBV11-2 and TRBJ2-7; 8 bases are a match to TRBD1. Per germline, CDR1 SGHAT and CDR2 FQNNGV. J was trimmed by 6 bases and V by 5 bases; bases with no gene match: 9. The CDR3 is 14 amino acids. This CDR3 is CASSGPTGAGEQYF. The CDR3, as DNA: TGTGCCAGCAGCGGCCCGACAGGGGCCGGCGAGCAGTACTTC.

CDR3: CASSLGVLGIGMAYQPQHF. The CDR3 coding sequence is TGTGCCAGCAGTTTAGGGGTCCTCGGAATCGGGATGGCATACCAGCCCCAGCATTTT. The chain has TRBV12-3 or TRBV12-4 and TRBJ1-5; D unclear. This CDR3 has 19 amino acids. V dropped 1 base and J dropped 7 bases, with 26 bases sitting between them.

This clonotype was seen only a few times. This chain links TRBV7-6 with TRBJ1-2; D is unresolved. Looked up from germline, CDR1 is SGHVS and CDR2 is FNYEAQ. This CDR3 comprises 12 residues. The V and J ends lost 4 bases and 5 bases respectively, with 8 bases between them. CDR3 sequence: CASSSPTYGYTF. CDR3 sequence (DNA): TGTGCCAGCAGCTCGCCCACTTATGGCTACACCTTC.